Listed below are T cell receptor beta chains from one sample, sequenced in a study of identifying expanded T cells in peripheral blood. Sequenced by immunoSEQ multiplex PCR; TCRdb stores in-frame clones only, minus some. The sample consists of 50,000 to 70,000 clones, approximately 87% of them appearing once. Sequencing input: blood. Receptor source: a person between 18 and 75 years old in good health. The CDR3 runs from the conserved cysteine through the conserved F or W. A D gene is named only where the DNA matches it firmly. Part of the rows lack a size; the others show once, few, many or a class for expanded clones.

>TRBJ2-5|.|.|14|TRBV28
CASRRDSATWDQYF
TGTGCCAGCAGGCGGGATAGCGCAACCTGGGACCAGTACTTC
>TRBJ2-7|.|.|14|TRBV28
CASSPWGRSYEQYF
TGTGCCAGCAGTCCCTGGGGCAGATCCTACGAGCAGTACTTC
>TRBJ2-5|.|TRBD1|14|TRBV5-6
CASSPRTGIGTQYF
TGTGCCAGCAGCCCAAGGACAGGGATTGGGACCCAGTACTTC
>TRBJ2-6|.|.|15|TRBV28
CASTFSSSGANVLTF
TGTGCCAGCACCTTTAGCTCCTCTGGGGCCAACGTCCTGACTTTC
>TRBJ1-5|.|.|14|TRBV28
CASSLRQANQPQHF
TGTGCCAGCAGTTTACGGCAGGCCAATCAGCCCCAGCATTTT
>TRBJ1-5|.|.|14|TRBV6-5
CASRPGGGVEPQHF
TGTGCCAGCCGTCCCGGGGGAGGAGTGGAGCCCCAGCATTTT
>TRBJ1-1|.|.|16|TRBV6-6
CASSYSSGTMNTEAFF
TGTGCCAGCAGTTACTCTTCAGGGACTATGAACACTGAAGCTTTCTTT
>TRBJ2-3|once|TRBD1|15|TRBV4-3
CASSHRDSPTDTQYF
TGCGCCAGCAGCCACCGGGACAGCCCCACAGATACGCAGTATTTT
>TRBJ1-4|.|TRBD1|13|TRBV25-1
CASAGQGYEKLFF
TGTGCCAGCGCCGGACAGGGGTATGAAAAACTGTTTTTT
>TRBJ1-1|.|.|15|TRBV7-9
CASSLVLVLSDGAFF
TGTGCCAGCAGCTTAGTTCTTGTGCTTTCGGATGGGGCTTTCTTT
>TRBJ2-7|once|.|13|TRBV15
CAISRTTSYEQYF
TGTGCCATTTCTAGAACTACCTCGTACGAGCAGTACTTC
>TRBJ2-1|.|.|11|TRBV20-1
CSARDGLLQFF
TGCAGTGCTAGAGACGGCCTCCTGCAGTTCTTC
>TRBJ1-5|.|.|13|TRBV28
CASSLQGNQPQHF
TGTGCCAGCAGTTTACAGGGCAATCAGCCCCAGCATTTT
>TRBJ1-2|few|.|12|TRBV19
CAIQDSMNGYTF
TGTGCCATCCAAGACAGTATGAATGGCTACACCTTC
>TRBJ2-2|few|.|12|TRBV5-1
CASSLGDGELFF
TGCGCCAGCAGCTTGGGTGACGGGGAGCTGTTTTTT
>TRBJ2-5|.|TRBD2|15|TRBV6-4
CASSLEAGGQETQYF
TGTGCCAGCAGCCTTGAAGCGGGGGGGCAAGAGACCCAGTACTTC
>TRBJ2-1|few|TRBD2|16|TRBV15
CATSRVSGGAYNEQFF
TGTGCCACCAGCAGAGTTAGCGGGGGGGCCTACAATGAGCAGTTCTTC
>TRBJ2-7|.|TRBD1|15|TRBV9
CASSYRQGVSYEQYF
TGTGCCAGCAGTTACAGACAGGGAGTAAGTTACGAGCAGTACTTC
>TRBJ1-4|.|.|15|TRBV19
CASSIGGQDDEKLFF
TGTGCCAGTAGTATTGGGGGACAAGACGATGAAAAACTGTTTTTT
>TRBJ1-5|few|.|10|TRBV6-5
CASASQPQHF
TGTGCCAGCGCTAGCCAGCCCCAGCATTTT
>TRBJ2-7|.|.|14|TRBV30
CAWRVGPPTYEQYF
TGTGCCTGGAGAGTCGGGCCCCCGACCTACGAGCAGTACTTC
>TRBJ2-7|.|.|12|TRBV6-5
CASSRGTGEQYF
TGTGCCAGCAGTCGGGGGACTGGCGAGCAGTACTTC
>TRBJ1-3|.|TRBD1|15|TRBV23-1
CASSPDRLLGNTIYF
TGCGCCAGCTCCCCGGACAGGCTACTTGGAAACACCATATATTTT
>TRBJ1-2|.|.|12|TRBV2
CASRDGRYGYTF
TGTGCCAGCAGGGACGGAAGATATGGCTACACCTTC
>TRBJ2-7|.|TRBD2|14|TRBV5-1
CASSLSGSSYEQYF
TGCGCCAGCAGCCTTAGCGGGAGCTCCTACGAGCAGTACTTC
>TRBJ2-1|.|.|14|TRBV7-9
CASNPGRGYNEQFF
TGTGCCAGCAACCCAGGTAGAGGGTACAATGAGCAGTTCTTC
>TRBJ2-7|few|.|14|TRBV7-2
CASSVLALVGEQYF
TGTGCCAGCAGCGTACTAGCTTTAGTTGGCGAGCAGTACTTC
>TRBJ1-6|few|.|14|TRBV18
CASSSGLDNSPLHF
TGTGCCAGCTCATCGGGACTCGATAATTCACCCCTCCACTTT
>TRBJ2-1|.|.|13|TRBV6-4
CASSDNGNNEQFF
TGTGCCAGCAGTGACAACGGTAACAATGAGCAGTTCTTC
>TRBJ1-3|.|.|16|TRBV9
CASSVTSGDVGNTIYF
TGTGCCAGCAGCGTAACGTCCGGGGATGTGGGAAACACCATATATTTT
>TRBJ2-1|once|TRBD1|13|TRBV25-1
CASRGGSINEQFF
TGTGCCAGCAGAGGGGGCAGTATCAATGAGCAGTTCTTC
>TRBJ2-3|once|.|13|TRBV9
CASSVDRSDTQYF
TGTGCCAGCAGCGTAGATCGCTCAGATACGCAGTATTTT
>TRBJ2-3|.|TRBD2|12|TRBV28
CASKAGTDTQYF
TGTGCCAGCAAAGCGGGGACAGATACGCAGTATTTT
>TRBJ1-2|.|.|13|TRBV4-3
CASSHGQNYGYTF
TGCGCCAGCAGCCACGGACAGAACTATGGCTACACCTTC
>TRBJ1-1|.|.|14|TRBV14
CASSHFRANTEAFF
TGTGCCAGCAGCCACTTCAGGGCGAACACTGAAGCTTTCTTT
>TRBJ1-6|medium-sized|.|14|TRBV5-1
CASTTGEGASPLHF
TGCGCCAGCACGACGGGGGAGGGTGCTTCACCCCTCCACTTT
>TRBJ2-7|.|.|13|TRBV5-1
CASSLLYSYEQYF
TGCGCCAGCAGCTTGTTGTACAGCTACGAGCAGTACTTC
>TRBJ1-4|.|.|14|TRBV19
CATTSSAANEKLFF
TGTGCCACCACTTCATCGGCGGCTAATGAAAAACTGTTTTTT
>TRBJ1-5|once|.|15|TRBV21-1
CASSPRGGGIEPQHF
TGTGCCAGCAGCCCCCGAGGGGGGGGCATCGAGCCCCAGCATTTT
>TRBJ1-2|.|.|15|TRBV28
CASSTGAGREGGYTF
TGTGCCAGCAGTACTGGGGCAGGTCGGGAGGGTGGCTACACCTTC
>TRBJ2-1|.|.|13|TRBV7-9
CASSLTEDNEQFF
TGTGCCAGCAGCTTAACGGAGGACAATGAGCAGTTCTTC
>TRBJ1-1|few|.|11|TRBV29-1
CSGIGVIEAFF
TGCAGCGGCATTGGGGTTATTGAAGCTTTCTTT
>TRBJ2-2|few|.|13|TRBV29-1
CSGGLTKTGELFF
TGCAGCGGCGGACTAACTAAGACCGGGGAGCTGTTTTTT
>TRBJ2-2|.|.|16|TRBV6-5
CASSYRLGPAGGELFF
TGTGCCAGCAGTTACCGGTTAGGGCCCGCGGGCGGGGAGCTGTTTTTT
>TRBJ1-4|.|TRBD1|14|TRBV30
CAWSLGQVDEKLFF
TGTGCCTGGAGTCTTGGACAGGTGGATGAAAAACTGTTTTTT
>TRBJ2-7|once|.|13|TRBV5-1
CASSFGQYNEQYF
TGCGCCAGCAGCTTCGGACAGTACAACGAGCAGTACTTC
>TRBJ2-2|.|TRBD1|15|TRBV7-8
CAIPGGQGTAGELFF
TGTGCTATACCGGGGGGACAGGGGACGGCCGGGGAGCTGTTTTTT
>TRBJ1-1|once|.|14|TRBV7-8
CASSLSHATVEAFF
TGTGCCAGCAGCTTATCGCATGCCACAGTCGAAGCTTTCTTT